This T cell receptor beta chain stems from a study of blood T cell repertoires in COVID-19. Study at large: COVID-19 samples collected from the United States, Italy and Spain covered acute and convalescent phases. Sources were T cells, B-cell-depleted T cells, or PBMCs; the material itself was cDNA or gDNA.

As originally analysed: Reference gene primer amplification yielded estimated nucleated cell counts. TCRdb keeps only in-frame clones here, not all; method: immunoSEQ multiplex PCR. Clone size and V and J calls were adopted from that table, with D and trimming inferred from the DNA. The data contain under 250,000 clones, 86% of them singletons. V shed 1 base and J 1 base; nucleotides not matched to a gene: 6. The CDR3 is 16 amino acids. The germline V gene has CDR1 LGHDT and CDR2 YNNKEL (reference sequence). During active infection, Seattle patients enrolled and were then monitored through disease. Sequenced input: peripheral blood. The clonotype was recovered from a woman aged 80 or over with COVID-19, enrolled during active disease. The chain has TRBV3-1 (or the pseudogene TRBV3-2) and TRBJ2-7; 8 nucleotides agree with TRBD1. The CDR3 is CASSQARGHGSYEQYF. Here the CDR3 DNA reads TGTGCCAGCAGCCAAGCCAGGGGGCATGGTTCCTACGAGCAGTACTTC.